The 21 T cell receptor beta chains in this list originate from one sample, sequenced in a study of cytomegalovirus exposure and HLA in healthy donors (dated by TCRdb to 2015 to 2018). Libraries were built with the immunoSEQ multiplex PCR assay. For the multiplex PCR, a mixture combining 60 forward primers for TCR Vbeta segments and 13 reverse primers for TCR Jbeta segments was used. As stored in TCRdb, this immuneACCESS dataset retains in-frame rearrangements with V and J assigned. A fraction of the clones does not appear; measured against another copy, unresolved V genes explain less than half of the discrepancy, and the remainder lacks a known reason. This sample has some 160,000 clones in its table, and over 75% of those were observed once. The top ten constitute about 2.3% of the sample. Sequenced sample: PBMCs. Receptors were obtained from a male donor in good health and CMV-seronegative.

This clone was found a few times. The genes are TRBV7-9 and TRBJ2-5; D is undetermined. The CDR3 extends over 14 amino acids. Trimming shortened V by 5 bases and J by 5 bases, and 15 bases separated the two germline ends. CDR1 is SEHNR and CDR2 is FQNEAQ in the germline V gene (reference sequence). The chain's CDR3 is CASSGLSTGETQYF. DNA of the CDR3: TGTGCCAGCAGCGGATTGAGTACCGGGGAGACCCAGTACTTC.

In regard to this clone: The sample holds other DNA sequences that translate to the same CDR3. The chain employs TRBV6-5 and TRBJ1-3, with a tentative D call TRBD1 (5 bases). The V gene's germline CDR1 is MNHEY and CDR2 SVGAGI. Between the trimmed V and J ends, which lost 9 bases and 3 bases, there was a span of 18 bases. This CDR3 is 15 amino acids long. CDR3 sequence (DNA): TGTGCCAGTACCACGGGTGGGGCGAGTGGAAACACCATATATTTT. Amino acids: CASTTGGASGNTIYF.

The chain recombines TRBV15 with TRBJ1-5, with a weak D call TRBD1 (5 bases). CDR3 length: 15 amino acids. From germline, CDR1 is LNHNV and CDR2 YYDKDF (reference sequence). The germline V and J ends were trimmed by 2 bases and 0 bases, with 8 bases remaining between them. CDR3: CATSRRQNSNQPQHF. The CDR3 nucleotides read TGTGCCACCAGCAGACGACAGAATAGCAATCAGCCCCAGCATTTT.

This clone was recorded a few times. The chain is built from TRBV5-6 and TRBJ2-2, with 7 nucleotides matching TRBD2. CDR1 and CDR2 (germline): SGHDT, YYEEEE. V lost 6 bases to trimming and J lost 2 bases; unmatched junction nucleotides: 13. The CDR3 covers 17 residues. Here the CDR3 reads CASTETGREGNTGELFF. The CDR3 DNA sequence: TGTGCCAGCACCGAGACGGGGAGGGAGGGAAACACCGGGGAGCTGTTTTTT. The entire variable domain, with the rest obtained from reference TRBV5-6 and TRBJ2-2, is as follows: DAGVTQSPTHLIKTRGQQVTLRCSPKSGHDTVSWYQQALGQGPQFIFQYYEEEERQRGNFPDRFSGHQFPNYSSELNVNALLLGDSALYLCASTETGREGNTGELFFGEGSRLTVL.

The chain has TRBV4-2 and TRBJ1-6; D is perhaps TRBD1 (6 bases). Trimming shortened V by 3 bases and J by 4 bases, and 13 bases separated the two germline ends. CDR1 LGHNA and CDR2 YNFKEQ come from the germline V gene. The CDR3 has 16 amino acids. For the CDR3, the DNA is TGTGCCAGCAGCCATTCGACAGGTGGATATAATTCACCCCTCCACTTT. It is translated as CASSHSTGGYNSPLHF.

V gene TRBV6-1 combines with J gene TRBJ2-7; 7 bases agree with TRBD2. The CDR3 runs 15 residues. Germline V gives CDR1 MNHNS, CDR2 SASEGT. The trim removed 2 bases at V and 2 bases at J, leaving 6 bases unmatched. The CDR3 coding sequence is TGTGCCAGCAGTGAACAGGGCGGGAGTCCCTACGAGCAGTACTTC. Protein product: CASSEQGGSPYEQYF.

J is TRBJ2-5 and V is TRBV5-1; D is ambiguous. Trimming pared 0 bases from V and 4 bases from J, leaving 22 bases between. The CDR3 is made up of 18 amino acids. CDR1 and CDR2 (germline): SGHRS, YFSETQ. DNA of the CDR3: TGCGCCAGCAGCTTGGAGCGCGAGGAAACTGGCCTCCTAGAGACCCAGTACTTC. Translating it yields CASSLEREETGLLETQYF.

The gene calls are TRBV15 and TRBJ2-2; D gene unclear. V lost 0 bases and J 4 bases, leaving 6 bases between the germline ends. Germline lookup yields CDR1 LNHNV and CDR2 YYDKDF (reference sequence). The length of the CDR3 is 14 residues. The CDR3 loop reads CATSRDRSTGELFF. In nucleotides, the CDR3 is TGTGCCACCAGCAGAGATAGGAGCACCGGGGAGCTGTTTTTT.

CDR3 coding DNA: TGCAGCGTTGCGGCAGCACTATCCTACGAGCAGTACTTC. Protein product: CSVAAALSYEQYF. The chain is built from TRBV29-1 and TRBJ2-5; D gene ambiguous. The J call could be wrong; TRBJ2-7 is a better fit for the DNA end. CDR1 and CDR2 (germline): SQVTM, ANQGSEA. The CDR3 runs 13 residues.

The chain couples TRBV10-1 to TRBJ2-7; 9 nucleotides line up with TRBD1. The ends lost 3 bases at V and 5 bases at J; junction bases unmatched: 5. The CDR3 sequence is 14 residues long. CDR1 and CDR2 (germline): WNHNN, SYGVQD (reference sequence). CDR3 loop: CASSDGTGFDEQYF. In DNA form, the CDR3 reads TGCGCCAGCAGTGACGGGACAGGGTTCGACGAGCAGTACTTC.

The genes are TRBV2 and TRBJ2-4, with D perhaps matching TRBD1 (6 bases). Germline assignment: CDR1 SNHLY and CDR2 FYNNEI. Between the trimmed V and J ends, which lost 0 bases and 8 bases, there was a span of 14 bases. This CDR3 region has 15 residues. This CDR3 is CASSEAHYREYIQYF. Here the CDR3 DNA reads TGTGCCAGCAGTGAAGCGCACTACAGGGAGTACATTCAGTACTTC.

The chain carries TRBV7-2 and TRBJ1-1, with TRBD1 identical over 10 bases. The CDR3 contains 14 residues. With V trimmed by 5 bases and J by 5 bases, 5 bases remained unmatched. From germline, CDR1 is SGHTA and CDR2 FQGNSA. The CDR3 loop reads CASSRDRGQTEAFF. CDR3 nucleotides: TGTGCCAGCAGCCGTGACAGGGGGCAAACTGAAGCTTTCTTT.

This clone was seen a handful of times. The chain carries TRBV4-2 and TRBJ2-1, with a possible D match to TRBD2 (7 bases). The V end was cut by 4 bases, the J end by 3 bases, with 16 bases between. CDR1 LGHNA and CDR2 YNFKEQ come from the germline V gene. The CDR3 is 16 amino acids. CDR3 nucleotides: TGTGCCAGCAGCCCCAAGGGGGGAGGGAACTACAATGAGCAGTTCTTC. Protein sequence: CASSPKGGGNYNEQFF.

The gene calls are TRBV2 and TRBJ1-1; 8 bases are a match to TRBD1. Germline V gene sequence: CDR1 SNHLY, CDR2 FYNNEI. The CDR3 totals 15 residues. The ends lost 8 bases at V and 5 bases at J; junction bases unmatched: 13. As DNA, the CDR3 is TGTGCCAGCCGAATTGCGGACAGGGTTAGAACTGAAGCTTTCTTT. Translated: CASRIADRVRTEAFF.

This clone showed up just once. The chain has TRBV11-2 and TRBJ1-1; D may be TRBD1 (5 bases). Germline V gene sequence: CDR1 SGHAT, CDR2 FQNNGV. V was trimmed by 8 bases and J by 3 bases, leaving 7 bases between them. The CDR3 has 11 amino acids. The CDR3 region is CASGRDTEAFF. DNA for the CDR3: TGTGCCAGCGGCAGGGACACTGAAGCTTTCTTT.

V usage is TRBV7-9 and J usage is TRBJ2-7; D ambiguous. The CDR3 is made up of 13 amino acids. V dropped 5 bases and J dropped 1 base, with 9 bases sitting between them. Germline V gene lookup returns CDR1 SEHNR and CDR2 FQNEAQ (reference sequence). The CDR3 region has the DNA TGTGCCAGCAGCGTTTCTTCGTCCTACGAGCAGTACTTC. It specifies CASSVSSSYEQYF. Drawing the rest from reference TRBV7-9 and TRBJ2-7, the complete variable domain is DTGVSQNPRHKITKRGQNVTFRCDPISEHNRLYWYRQTLGQGPEFLTYFQNEAQLEKSRLLSDRFSAERPKGSFSTLEIQRTEQGDSAMYLCASSVSSSYEQYFGPGTRLTVT.

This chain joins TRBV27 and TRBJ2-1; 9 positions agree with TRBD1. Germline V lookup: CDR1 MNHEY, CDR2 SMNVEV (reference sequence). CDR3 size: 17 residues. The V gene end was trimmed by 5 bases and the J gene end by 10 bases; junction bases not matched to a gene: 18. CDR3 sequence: CASSNGLRQGGAGEQFF. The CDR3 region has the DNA TGTGCCAGCAGTAATGGACTTCGACAGGGGGGGGCGGGGGAGCAGTTCTTC.

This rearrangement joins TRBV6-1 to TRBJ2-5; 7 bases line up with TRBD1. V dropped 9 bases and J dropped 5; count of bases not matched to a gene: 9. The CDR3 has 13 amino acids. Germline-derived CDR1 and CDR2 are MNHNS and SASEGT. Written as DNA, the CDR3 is TGTGCCAGTACGACAGGGCAATGGGAGACCCAGTACTTC. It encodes CASTTGQWETQYF.

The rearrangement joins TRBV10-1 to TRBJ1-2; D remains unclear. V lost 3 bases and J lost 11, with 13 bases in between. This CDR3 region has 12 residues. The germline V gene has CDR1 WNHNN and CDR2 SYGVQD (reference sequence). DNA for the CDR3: TGCGCCAGCAGTGACGGGAATGGGAGATACACCTTC. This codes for CASSDGNGRYTF.

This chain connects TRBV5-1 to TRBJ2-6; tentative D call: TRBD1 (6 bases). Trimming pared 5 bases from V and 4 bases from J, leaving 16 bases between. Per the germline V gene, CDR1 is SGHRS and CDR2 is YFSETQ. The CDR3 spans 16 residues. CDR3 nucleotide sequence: TGCGCCAGCAGTTCGGTGGGGGCGGCCGGGGCCAACGTCCTGACTTTC. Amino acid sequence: CASSSVGAAGANVLTF.

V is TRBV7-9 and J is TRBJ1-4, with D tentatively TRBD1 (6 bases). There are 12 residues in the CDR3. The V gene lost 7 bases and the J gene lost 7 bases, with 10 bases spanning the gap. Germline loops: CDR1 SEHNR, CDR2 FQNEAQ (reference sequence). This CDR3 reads CASTQGREKLFF. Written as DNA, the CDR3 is TGTGCCAGCACCCAGGGGCGTGAAAAACTGTTTTTT.